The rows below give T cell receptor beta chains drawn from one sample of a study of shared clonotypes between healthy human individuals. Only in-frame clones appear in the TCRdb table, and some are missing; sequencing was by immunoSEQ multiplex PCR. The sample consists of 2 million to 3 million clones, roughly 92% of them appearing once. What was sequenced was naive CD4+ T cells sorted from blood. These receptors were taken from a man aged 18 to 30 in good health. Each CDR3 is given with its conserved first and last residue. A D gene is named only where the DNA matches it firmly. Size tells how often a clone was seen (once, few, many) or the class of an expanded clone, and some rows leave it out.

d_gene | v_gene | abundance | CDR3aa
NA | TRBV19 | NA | CASRGNTEAFF
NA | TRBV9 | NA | CASSVRTLGTQYF
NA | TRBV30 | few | CAWTPGANVLTF
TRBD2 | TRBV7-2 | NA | CASSPSGGAFNEQFF
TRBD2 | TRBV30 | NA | CAWSVGWTSGANTGELFF
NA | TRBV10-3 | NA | CAINGRKDTGELFF
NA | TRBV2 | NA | CASSVDTLNSPLHF
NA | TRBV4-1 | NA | CASSHPTVSNNEQFF
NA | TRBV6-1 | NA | CASSDGGRGAYEQYF
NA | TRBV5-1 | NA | CASSSTQGGENTIYF
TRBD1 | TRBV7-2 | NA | CASSLATGSTYEQYF
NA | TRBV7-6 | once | CASSLGDLDIQYF
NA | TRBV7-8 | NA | CASSPRGDGGYGYTF
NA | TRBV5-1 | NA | CASSRAVPSMNTEAFF
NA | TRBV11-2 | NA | CASGWRTSETQYF
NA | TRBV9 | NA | CASSVGFGERTEGYTF
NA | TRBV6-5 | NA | CASTHGQEAFF
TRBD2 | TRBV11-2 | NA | CASSLLLAGGGTQYF
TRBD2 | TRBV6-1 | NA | CASSGLAGPNEQYF
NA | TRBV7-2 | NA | CASSLIRVLLPPLLNF
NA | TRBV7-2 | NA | CASSFTGDSNQPQHF
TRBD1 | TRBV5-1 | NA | CASSPTGGNTGELFF
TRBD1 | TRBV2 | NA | CASRTGVSYEQYF
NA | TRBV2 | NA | CASKGDTNTGELFF
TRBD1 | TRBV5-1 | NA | CASSPYGQGNTEAFF
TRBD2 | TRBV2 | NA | CASSERLAGAGELFF
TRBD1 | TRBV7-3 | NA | CASSQDRVSPLHF
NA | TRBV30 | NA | CAWSPRIPASDTQYF
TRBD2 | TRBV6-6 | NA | CASYPAGTSGSGELFF
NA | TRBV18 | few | CASSQGLDQPQHF
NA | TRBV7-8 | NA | CASSLVVRTAYSGNTIYF
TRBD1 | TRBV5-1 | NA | CASSLYTPGQGADGTGNTIYF
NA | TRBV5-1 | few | CASRTENYGYTF
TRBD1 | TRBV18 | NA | CASSPLAGGSTDTQYF
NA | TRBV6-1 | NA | CASRHNRVADDTQYF
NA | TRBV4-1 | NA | CASSQQGTYGYTF
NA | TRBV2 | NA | CASSERRNGETQYF
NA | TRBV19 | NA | CASSRRGETGELFF
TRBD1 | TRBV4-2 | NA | CASSQDPDRTQYF
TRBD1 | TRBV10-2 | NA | CASSESTRTGGTEAFF
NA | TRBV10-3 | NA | CAISAGDSRTETQYF
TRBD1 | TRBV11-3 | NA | CASSVSGQGWDEQFF
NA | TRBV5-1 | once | CASSGSLPGQGEAFF
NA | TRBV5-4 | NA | CASSLALAKSPDTQYF
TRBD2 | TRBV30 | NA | CAWSGTSGMWQETQYF
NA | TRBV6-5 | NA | CASSSAAVGQPQHF
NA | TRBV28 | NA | CATLRGTFSGNTIYF
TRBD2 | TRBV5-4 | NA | CASSLGSGGADTQYF
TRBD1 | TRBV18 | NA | CASSITGGASYGYTF
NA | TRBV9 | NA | CASSVEGGGRSYEQYF
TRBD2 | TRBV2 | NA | CASSLSGGAYNEQFF
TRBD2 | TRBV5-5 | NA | CASSSGTSGGETQYF
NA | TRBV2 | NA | CASGGLAGLETQYF
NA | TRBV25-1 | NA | CASRGSGSYNSPLHF
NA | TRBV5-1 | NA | CASSLVGQSQETQYF
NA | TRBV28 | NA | CASTPPQGLGGWVGYTF
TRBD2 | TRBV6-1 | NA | CASSGGQAGAGELFF
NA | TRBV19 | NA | CASSWEIAVILDRNSPLHF
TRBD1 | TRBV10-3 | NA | CAISEWDSPSYNEQFF